These 8 T cell receptor beta chains were sequenced from one sample in a study of cytotoxic CD8 clonotypes in ibrutinib-treated CLL. Repertoires were generated with immunoSEQ multiplex PCR, while TCRdb's copy carries only in-frame clones and drops some. The sample consists of some 200,000 clones, over 60% of them appearing once. Sample: PBMCs, taken after 24 months of ibrutinib treatment. These receptors were taken from a human donor with chronic lymphocytic leukemia.

The chain has TRBV28 and TRBJ1-2; weak D call: TRBD1 (5 bases). Per germline, CDR1 MDHEN and CDR2 SYDVKM. V shed 3 bases and J shed 5 bases, with 7 bases lying between them. This CDR3 has 12 amino acids. The CDR3 DNA is TGTGCCAGCAGTTTGGGGCAGTATGGCTACACCTTC. Protein: CASSLGQYGYTF.

This clone showed up just once. This sequence joins TRBV5-1 and TRBJ1-1; D is uncertain. Germline V gene sequence: CDR1 SGHRS, CDR2 YFSETQ. CDR3 length equals 16 residues. The V and J ends lost 4 bases and 0 bases respectively, with 16 bases between them. DNA of the CDR3: TGCGCCAGCAGCCCCGGTTGGGTGGACTTGAACACTGAAGCTTTCTTT. Translation gives CASSPGWVDLNTEAFF. Using reference TRBV5-1 and TRBJ1-1 for the parts outside the CDR3, the full variable domain is KAGVTQTPRYLIKTRGQQVTLSCSPISGHRSVSWYQQTPGQGLQFLFEYFSETQRNKGNFPGRFSGRQFSNSRSEMNVSTLELGDSALYLCASSPGWVDLNTEAFFGQGTRLTVV.

CDR3 in amino acids: CASSLGQIAYEQYF. For the CDR3, the DNA is TGCGCCAGCAGCCTGGGACAGATAGCTTACGAGCAGTACTTC. This chain uses TRBV5-1 with TRBJ2-7; 7 bases agree with TRBD1. This CDR3 is 14 amino acids long. J lost 4 bases, V lost 4 bases, and 8 bases had no gene match. The V gene's germline CDR1 is SGHRS and CDR2 YFSETQ.

This chain uses TRBV5-4 with TRBJ2-7; the D gene is possibly TRBD2 (6 bases). Germline CDR1 and CDR2: SGHNT and YYREEE (reference sequence). V gave up 0 bases and J gave up 4 bases, with 14 bases separating them. The CDR3 runs 15 residues. The CDR3 DNA sequence: TGTGCCAGCAGCTTGGATTTGACTAGTGGGTACGAGCAGTACTTC. As protein: CASSLDLTSGYEQYF. Full variable domain (outside the CDR3, taken from reference TRBV5-4 and TRBJ2-7): ETGVTQSPTHLIKTRGQQVTLRCSSQSGHNTVSWYQQALGQGPQFIFQYYREEENGRGNFPPRFSGLQFPNYSSELNVNALELDDSALYLCASSLDLTSGYEQYFGPGTRLTVT.

This sequence joins TRBV7-9 and TRBJ2-1; D remains ambiguous. V was clipped by 4 bases and J by 7 bases, with 23 bases between them. The germline CDR1 and CDR2 sequences are SEHNR and FQNEAQ (reference sequence). This CDR3 spans 17 amino acids. The DNA for the CDR3 is TGTGCCAGCAGCTGGCTTTTCGCCCAGGTAGTACGAAATGAGCAGTTCTTC. Residues: CASSWLFAQVVRNEQFF.

This clone was observed a single time. The rearrangement uses TRBV30 and TRBJ2-1, with D unresolved. V shed 0 bases and J shed 5 bases, with 5 bases lying between them. The CDR3 runs to 12 residues. Germline assignment: CDR1 GTSNPN and CDR2 SVGIG (reference sequence). In DNA, the CDR3 is TGTGCCTGGAGTGTTACCAACAATGAGCAGTTCTTC. This codes for CAWSVTNNEQFF.

The CDR3 is CAISESADTNIRPQHF. The CDR3 coding sequence is TGTGCCATCAGTGAGTCAGCCGACACTAATATCCGGCCCCAGCATTTT. J is TRBJ1-5 and V is TRBV10-3; D gene ambiguous. The CDR3 loop spans 16 amino acids. The V and J ends lost 0 bases and 9 bases respectively, with 18 bases between them. CDR1 is ENHRY and CDR2 is SYGVKD in the germline V gene.

This sequence joins TRBV18 and TRBJ2-7, with a weak D call TRBD1 (6 bases). Trimming removed 2 bases from V and 6 bases from J, with 11 bases in between. CDR3 length equals 13 residues. Germline V gene sequence: CDR1 KGHSH, CDR2 LQKENI. The CDR3 loop is CASSPGGLGEQYF. CDR3 bases: TGTGCCAGCTCACCAGGGGGCCTGGGCGAGCAGTACTTC.